The 25 T cell receptor beta chains presented below share a single source sample, sequenced in a study of blood T cell repertoires in COVID-19. TCRdb's table, derived via immunoSEQ multiplex PCR, lists solely in-frame clones and lacks some. This repertoire shows some 260,000 clones, 87% found once; its top ten account for about 6.3%. What was sequenced was PBMCs or T cells enriched from blood (not recorded which). Source of these receptors: a young woman with acute COVID-19.

This chain links TRBV29-1 with TRBJ1-2; TRBD1 might be the D (5 bases). This CDR3 comprises 13 residues. Trimming cost V 4 bases and J 2 bases, with 11 bases left between them. Germline loops: CDR1 SQVTM, CDR2 ANQGSEA. The CDR3 DNA reads as TGCAGCGTTGTCGGACGACAGAACTATGGCTACACCTTC. As protein: CSVVGRQNYGYTF.

The rearrangement links TRBV18 to TRBJ2-1; D uncertain. This CDR3 is 13 amino acids long. V lost 4 bases and J lost 6, with 10 bases in between. Germline values: CDR1 KGHSH, CDR2 LQKENI. In nucleotides, the CDR3 is TGTGCCAGCTCACAGCAAACTGGCAATGAGCAGTTCTTC. Its translation is CASSQQTGNEQFF.

The rearrangement joins TRBV7-3 to TRBJ2-2; 8 bases are a match to TRBD1. This CDR3 is 15 amino acids long. The V gene's germline CDR1 is SGHTA and CDR2 FQGTGA. Trimming took 5 bases from V and 4 from J; bases not matched to a gene: 6. CDR3 in DNA: TGTGCCAGCAGCCTAAGGACAGGGTCCACCGGGGAGCTGTTTTTT. This translates into CASSLRTGSTGELFF.

The chain uses TRBV19 and TRBJ1-3; tentative D call: TRBD1 (6 bases). Germline V gene data show CDR1 as LNHDA and CDR2 as SQIVND (reference sequence). Trimming took 7 bases from V and 0 from J, leaving 10 bases between them. The CDR3 runs to 14 residues. Written as DNA, the CDR3 is TGTGCCAGTACCCGGACAGCCTCTGGAAACACCATATATTTT. This encodes CASTRTASGNTIYF.

This rearrangement joins TRBV16 to TRBJ2-7; D is perhaps TRBD2 (5 bases). The CDR3 has 16 amino acids. V lost 2 bases and J 2 bases, leaving 16 bases between the germline ends. Germline CDR1 KGHSY, CDR2 FQNENV. The CDR3 DNA reads TGTGCCAGCAGCCAAAGATCGTCACGGGGAACCTACGAGCAGTACTTC. Its translation is CASSQRSSRGTYEQYF.

Of note for this clone: One junction end does not reproduce the germline sequence, and a read error may be involved. The J gene is TRBJ1-4, the V gene TRBV28; D gene ambiguous. The CDR3 contains 13 residues. Looked up from germline, CDR1 is MDHEN and CDR2 is SYDVKM. The CDR3 nucleotides read TGTGCCAGCGGTTTCGGGGCTAATGAAAAACTGTTTTTT. Its translation: CASGFGANEKLFF. Drawing the rest from reference TRBV28 and TRBJ1-4, the complete variable domain is DVKVTQSSRYLVKRTGEKVFLECVQDMDHENMFWYRQDPGLGLRLIYFSYDVKMKEKGDIPEGYSVSREKKERFSLILESASTNQTSMYLCASGFGANEKLFFGSGTQLSVL.

The chain couples TRBV7-9 to TRBJ1-4; 7 bases fit TRBD1. The CDR3 runs to 13 residues. Germline CDR1 is SEHNR and CDR2 is FQNEAQ (reference sequence). J was trimmed by 13 bases and V by 5 bases; bases with no gene match: 10. The CDR3, as DNA: TGTGCCAGCAGCGCAGGGGGGCAGCAAGGACTGTTTTTT. Protein: CASSAGGQQGLFF.

J is TRBJ2-1 and V is TRBV7-9, with D tentatively TRBD2 (6 bases). The V gene's germline CDR1 is SEHNR and CDR2 FQNEAQ (reference sequence). The V end was cut by 2 bases, the J end by 1 base, with 9 bases between. CDR3 length: 15 residues. The CDR3 nucleotides are TGTGCCAGCAGCTTACGGGCGGGGTCCTACAATGAGCAGTTCTTC. The encoded protein is CASSLRAGSYNEQFF. Full variable domain (outside the CDR3, taken from reference TRBV7-9 and TRBJ2-1): DTGVSQNPRHKITKRGQNVTFRCDPISEHNRLYWYRQTLGQGPEFLTYFQNEAQLEKSRLLSDRFSAERPKGSFSTLEIQRTEQGDSAMYLCASSLRAGSYNEQFFGPGTRLTVL.

The rearrangement joins TRBV2 to TRBJ1-2; weak D call: TRBD1 (5 bases). Trimming cost V 7 bases and J 0 bases, with 15 bases left between them. This CDR3 has 15 residues. Looked up from germline, CDR1 is SNHLY and CDR2 is FYNNEI. The CDR3 sequence: CASIRDVLTNYGYTF. The CDR3 DNA is TGTGCCAGCATCAGGGATGTCCTTACTAACTATGGCTACACCTTC.

This clone was seen only a few times. CDR3 nucleotide sequence: TGTGCCAGCAGCTTAGAAAGACCGGGGGAGGGAAAACTGTTTTTT. Amino acids: CASSLERPGEGKLFF. The chain joins TRBV7-9 to TRBJ1-4; tentative D call: TRBD1 (5 bases). Germline CDR1 is SEHNR and CDR2 is FQNEAQ (reference sequence). The CDR3 extends over 15 amino acids. V lost 1 base and J lost 10, with 16 bases in between.

The CDR3: CASQPGQGALIYPGELFF. DNA of the CDR3: TGTGCCTCACAACCGGGACAGGGGGCGCTTATCTATCCCGGGGAGCTGTTTTTT. The rearrangement uses TRBV19 and TRBJ2-2; 12 bases are a match to TRBD1. CDR1 is LNHDA and CDR2 is SQIVND in the germline V gene (reference sequence). Germline trimming cut 11 bases from V and 6 bases from J; bases unmatched to any gene: 19. The CDR3 has 18 residues.

The chain combines TRBV7-8 with TRBJ1-1; D is undetermined. The germline V and J ends were trimmed by 5 bases and 0 bases, with 13 bases remaining between them. Germline loops: CDR1 SGHVS, CDR2 FQNEAQ. CDR3 length: 15 residues. CDR3 residues: CASSLTKGMNTEAFF. In DNA, the CDR3 is TGTGCCAGCAGCCTAACTAAAGGAATGAACACTGAAGCTTTCTTT.

The chain couples TRBV4-1 to TRBJ1-2; D uncertain. V lost 3 bases, J lost 1 base, and 6 bases lay in between. The CDR3 has 13 amino acids. CDR1 is MGHRA and CDR2 is YSYEKL in the germline V gene. Written as DNA, the CDR3 is TGCGCCAGCAGCCACCGGGATAACTATGGCTACACCTTC. Its translation: CASSHRDNYGYTF.

This clone was seen only a few times. The chain is built from TRBV14 and TRBJ2-7; no clear D. The CDR3 loop spans 12 amino acids. Germline lookup yields CDR1 SGHDN and CDR2 FVKESK. Trimming cost V 4 bases and J 6 bases, with 10 bases left between them. CDR3 sequence reads: CASSLTWSEQYF. In DNA form, the CDR3 reads TGTGCCAGCAGCCTGACGTGGAGCGAGCAGTACTTC.

The gene calls are TRBV18 and TRBJ1-4; maybe TRBD1 (5 bases). The germline V and J ends were trimmed by 5 bases and 0 bases, with 16 bases remaining between them. This CDR3 is built from 17 residues. In germline, CDR1 is KGHSH, CDR2 LQKENI. CDR3 coding DNA: TGTGCCAGCTCAACAGAATACGACAGCGCAACTAATGAAAAACTGTTTTTT. Residues: CASSTEYDSATNEKLFF. The variable domain in full, completed from reference TRBV18 and TRBJ1-4, reads NAGVMQNPRHLVRRRGQEARLRCSPMKGHSHVYWYRQLPEEGLKFMVYLQKENIIDESGMPKERFSAEFPKEGPSILRIQQVVRGDSAAYFCASSTEYDSATNEKLFFGSGTQLSVL.

The V and J genes are TRBV15 and TRBJ1-2; tentatively, D is TRBD1 (6 bases). CDR1 is LNHNV, CDR2 YYDKDF, per germline (reference sequence). The V and J ends lost 0 bases and 3 bases respectively, with 14 bases between them. The CDR3 sequence is 16 residues long. CDR3 sequence: CATSRDLQGSYYGYTF. The CDR3 DNA reads TGTGCCACCAGCAGAGATTTGCAGGGGTCTTACTATGGCTACACCTTC. The full variable domain, in which reference TRBV15 and TRBJ1-2 provide the parts outside the CDR3, is DAMVIQNPRYQVTQFGKPVTLSCSQTLNHNVMYWYQQKSSQAPKLLFHYYDKDFNNEADTPDNFQSRRPNTSFCFLDIRSPGLGDTAMYLCATSRDLQGSYYGYTFGSGTRLTVV.

The J gene is TRBJ1-6, the V gene TRBV28, with a weak D call TRBD1 (5 bases). Trimming removed 3 bases from V and 10 bases from J, with 16 bases in between. The CDR3 is made up of 15 amino acids. Germline V gene data show CDR1 as MDHEN and CDR2 as SYDVKM. CDR3 DNA sequence: TGTGCCAGCAGTTTTGATAGGGGTCCACTGTCACCCCTCCACTTT. This translates into CASSFDRGPLSPLHF.

This chain links TRBV5-4 with TRBJ2-2; 9 positions agree with TRBD2. This CDR3 is 16 amino acids long. CDR1 SGHNT and CDR2 YYREEE come from the germline V gene (reference sequence). The V and J ends lost 0 bases and 1 base, in that order; junction bases with no gene match: 1. CDR3 DNA sequence: TGTGCCAGCAGCTTGGAACTAGCGGGGAACACCGGGGAGCTGTTTTTT. Its protein product is CASSLELAGNTGELFF.

The rearrangement links TRBV11-1 to TRBJ2-4; a possible D gene is TRBD2 (6 bases). The CDR3 consists of 16 residues. V lost 4 bases to trimming and J lost 0 bases, with 13 bases between them. Germline V gene data show CDR1 as SGHAT and CDR2 as FQDESV (reference sequence). The CDR3 loop reads CASSSTSSLAKNIQYF. Written as DNA, the CDR3 is TGTGCCAGCAGCTCAACTAGCAGCTTAGCCAAAAACATTCAGTACTTC.

The chain couples TRBV28 to TRBJ2-7; a weak D match, TRBD1 (5 bases). V dropped 4 bases and J dropped 0 bases, with 16 bases sitting between them. From germline, CDR1 is MDHEN and CDR2 SYDVKM. This CDR3 comprises 16 residues. The CDR3 loop reads CASSSTDMTVSYEQYF. The CDR3 nucleotides read TGTGCCAGCAGTTCGACCGATATGACAGTCTCCTACGAGCAGTACTTC.

This clone appeared a single time. This sequence joins TRBV9 and TRBJ2-2; 9 nucleotides agree with TRBD2. Germline V lookup: CDR1 SGDLS, CDR2 YYNGEE. The ends lost 0 bases at V and 2 bases at J; junction bases unmatched: 5. The CDR3 is 17 amino acids. CDR3 nucleotide sequence: TGTGCCAGCAGCGTAGGGGCTAGCGGGGTTAACACCGGGGAGCTGTTTTTT. Translation: CASSVGASGVNTGELFF.

The V call is TRBV9, the J call TRBJ2-7; D call uncertain. The CDR3 totals 14 residues. The V end was cut by 0 bases, the J end by 0 bases, with 7 bases between. Germline V gene sequence: CDR1 SGDLS, CDR2 YYNGEE. As DNA, the CDR3 is TGTGCCAGCAGCGTAGGACACTCCTCCTACGAGCAGTACTTC. Translated: CASSVGHSSYEQYF.

The V and J genes are TRBV12-3 or TRBV12-4 and TRBJ1-1; possibly TRBD1 for D (5 bases). Trimming shortened V by 5 bases and J by 7 bases, and 11 bases separated the two germline ends. CDR3 length: 12 amino acids. The CDR3 nucleotides are TGTGCCAGCAGTCCCTCGGGGGGTGAAGCTTTCTTT. Translation: CASSPSGGEAFF.

The chain joins TRBV27 to TRBJ2-7, with TRBD1 matching 7 bases. The length of the CDR3 is 13 residues. After removal of 5 bases from V and 6 bases from J, the junction contained 7 bases not matched to a gene. Per germline, CDR1 MNHEY and CDR2 SMNVEV (reference sequence). The CDR3 nucleotides are TGTGCCAGCAGTCTAGAACAGGGGTTCGAGCAGTACTTC. Its translation: CASSLEQGFEQYF.

The chain is built from TRBV3-1 (or the pseudogene TRBV3-2) and TRBJ1-3, with D possibly matching TRBD1 (5 bases). V was clipped by 4 bases and J by 0 bases, with 13 bases between them. In germline, CDR1 is LGHDT, CDR2 YNNKEL (reference sequence). The CDR3 runs 16 residues. The CDR3 sequence: CASSPTGGFSGNTIYF. DNA for the CDR3: TGTGCCAGCAGCCCCACGGGGGGTTTCTCTGGAAACACCATATATTTT.